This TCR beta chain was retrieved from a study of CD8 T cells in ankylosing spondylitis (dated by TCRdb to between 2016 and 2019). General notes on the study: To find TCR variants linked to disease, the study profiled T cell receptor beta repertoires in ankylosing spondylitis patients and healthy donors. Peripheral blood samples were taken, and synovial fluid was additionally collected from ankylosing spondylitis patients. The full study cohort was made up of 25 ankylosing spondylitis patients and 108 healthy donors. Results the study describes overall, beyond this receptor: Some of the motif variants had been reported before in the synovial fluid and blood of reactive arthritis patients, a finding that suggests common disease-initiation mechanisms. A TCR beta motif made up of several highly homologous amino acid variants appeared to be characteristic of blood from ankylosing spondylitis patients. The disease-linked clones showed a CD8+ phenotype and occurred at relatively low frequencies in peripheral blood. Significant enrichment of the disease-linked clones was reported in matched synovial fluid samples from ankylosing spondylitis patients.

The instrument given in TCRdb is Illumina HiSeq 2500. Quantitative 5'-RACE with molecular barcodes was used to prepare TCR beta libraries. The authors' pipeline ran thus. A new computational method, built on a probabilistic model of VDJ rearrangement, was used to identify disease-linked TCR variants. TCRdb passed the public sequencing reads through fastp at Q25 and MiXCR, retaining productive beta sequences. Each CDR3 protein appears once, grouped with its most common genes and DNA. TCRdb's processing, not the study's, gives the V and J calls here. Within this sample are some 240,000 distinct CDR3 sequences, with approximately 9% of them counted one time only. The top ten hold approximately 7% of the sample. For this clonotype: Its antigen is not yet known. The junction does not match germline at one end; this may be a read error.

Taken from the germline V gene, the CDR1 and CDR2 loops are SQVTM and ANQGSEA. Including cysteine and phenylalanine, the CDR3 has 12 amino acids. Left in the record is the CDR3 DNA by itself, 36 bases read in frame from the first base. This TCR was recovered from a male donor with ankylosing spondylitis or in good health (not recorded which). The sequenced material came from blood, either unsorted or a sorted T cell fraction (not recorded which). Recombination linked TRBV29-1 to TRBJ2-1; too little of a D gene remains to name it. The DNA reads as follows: TGCAGCGTTGGCAGCTCCCACAATGAGCAGTTCTTC. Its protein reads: CSVGSSHNEQFF.